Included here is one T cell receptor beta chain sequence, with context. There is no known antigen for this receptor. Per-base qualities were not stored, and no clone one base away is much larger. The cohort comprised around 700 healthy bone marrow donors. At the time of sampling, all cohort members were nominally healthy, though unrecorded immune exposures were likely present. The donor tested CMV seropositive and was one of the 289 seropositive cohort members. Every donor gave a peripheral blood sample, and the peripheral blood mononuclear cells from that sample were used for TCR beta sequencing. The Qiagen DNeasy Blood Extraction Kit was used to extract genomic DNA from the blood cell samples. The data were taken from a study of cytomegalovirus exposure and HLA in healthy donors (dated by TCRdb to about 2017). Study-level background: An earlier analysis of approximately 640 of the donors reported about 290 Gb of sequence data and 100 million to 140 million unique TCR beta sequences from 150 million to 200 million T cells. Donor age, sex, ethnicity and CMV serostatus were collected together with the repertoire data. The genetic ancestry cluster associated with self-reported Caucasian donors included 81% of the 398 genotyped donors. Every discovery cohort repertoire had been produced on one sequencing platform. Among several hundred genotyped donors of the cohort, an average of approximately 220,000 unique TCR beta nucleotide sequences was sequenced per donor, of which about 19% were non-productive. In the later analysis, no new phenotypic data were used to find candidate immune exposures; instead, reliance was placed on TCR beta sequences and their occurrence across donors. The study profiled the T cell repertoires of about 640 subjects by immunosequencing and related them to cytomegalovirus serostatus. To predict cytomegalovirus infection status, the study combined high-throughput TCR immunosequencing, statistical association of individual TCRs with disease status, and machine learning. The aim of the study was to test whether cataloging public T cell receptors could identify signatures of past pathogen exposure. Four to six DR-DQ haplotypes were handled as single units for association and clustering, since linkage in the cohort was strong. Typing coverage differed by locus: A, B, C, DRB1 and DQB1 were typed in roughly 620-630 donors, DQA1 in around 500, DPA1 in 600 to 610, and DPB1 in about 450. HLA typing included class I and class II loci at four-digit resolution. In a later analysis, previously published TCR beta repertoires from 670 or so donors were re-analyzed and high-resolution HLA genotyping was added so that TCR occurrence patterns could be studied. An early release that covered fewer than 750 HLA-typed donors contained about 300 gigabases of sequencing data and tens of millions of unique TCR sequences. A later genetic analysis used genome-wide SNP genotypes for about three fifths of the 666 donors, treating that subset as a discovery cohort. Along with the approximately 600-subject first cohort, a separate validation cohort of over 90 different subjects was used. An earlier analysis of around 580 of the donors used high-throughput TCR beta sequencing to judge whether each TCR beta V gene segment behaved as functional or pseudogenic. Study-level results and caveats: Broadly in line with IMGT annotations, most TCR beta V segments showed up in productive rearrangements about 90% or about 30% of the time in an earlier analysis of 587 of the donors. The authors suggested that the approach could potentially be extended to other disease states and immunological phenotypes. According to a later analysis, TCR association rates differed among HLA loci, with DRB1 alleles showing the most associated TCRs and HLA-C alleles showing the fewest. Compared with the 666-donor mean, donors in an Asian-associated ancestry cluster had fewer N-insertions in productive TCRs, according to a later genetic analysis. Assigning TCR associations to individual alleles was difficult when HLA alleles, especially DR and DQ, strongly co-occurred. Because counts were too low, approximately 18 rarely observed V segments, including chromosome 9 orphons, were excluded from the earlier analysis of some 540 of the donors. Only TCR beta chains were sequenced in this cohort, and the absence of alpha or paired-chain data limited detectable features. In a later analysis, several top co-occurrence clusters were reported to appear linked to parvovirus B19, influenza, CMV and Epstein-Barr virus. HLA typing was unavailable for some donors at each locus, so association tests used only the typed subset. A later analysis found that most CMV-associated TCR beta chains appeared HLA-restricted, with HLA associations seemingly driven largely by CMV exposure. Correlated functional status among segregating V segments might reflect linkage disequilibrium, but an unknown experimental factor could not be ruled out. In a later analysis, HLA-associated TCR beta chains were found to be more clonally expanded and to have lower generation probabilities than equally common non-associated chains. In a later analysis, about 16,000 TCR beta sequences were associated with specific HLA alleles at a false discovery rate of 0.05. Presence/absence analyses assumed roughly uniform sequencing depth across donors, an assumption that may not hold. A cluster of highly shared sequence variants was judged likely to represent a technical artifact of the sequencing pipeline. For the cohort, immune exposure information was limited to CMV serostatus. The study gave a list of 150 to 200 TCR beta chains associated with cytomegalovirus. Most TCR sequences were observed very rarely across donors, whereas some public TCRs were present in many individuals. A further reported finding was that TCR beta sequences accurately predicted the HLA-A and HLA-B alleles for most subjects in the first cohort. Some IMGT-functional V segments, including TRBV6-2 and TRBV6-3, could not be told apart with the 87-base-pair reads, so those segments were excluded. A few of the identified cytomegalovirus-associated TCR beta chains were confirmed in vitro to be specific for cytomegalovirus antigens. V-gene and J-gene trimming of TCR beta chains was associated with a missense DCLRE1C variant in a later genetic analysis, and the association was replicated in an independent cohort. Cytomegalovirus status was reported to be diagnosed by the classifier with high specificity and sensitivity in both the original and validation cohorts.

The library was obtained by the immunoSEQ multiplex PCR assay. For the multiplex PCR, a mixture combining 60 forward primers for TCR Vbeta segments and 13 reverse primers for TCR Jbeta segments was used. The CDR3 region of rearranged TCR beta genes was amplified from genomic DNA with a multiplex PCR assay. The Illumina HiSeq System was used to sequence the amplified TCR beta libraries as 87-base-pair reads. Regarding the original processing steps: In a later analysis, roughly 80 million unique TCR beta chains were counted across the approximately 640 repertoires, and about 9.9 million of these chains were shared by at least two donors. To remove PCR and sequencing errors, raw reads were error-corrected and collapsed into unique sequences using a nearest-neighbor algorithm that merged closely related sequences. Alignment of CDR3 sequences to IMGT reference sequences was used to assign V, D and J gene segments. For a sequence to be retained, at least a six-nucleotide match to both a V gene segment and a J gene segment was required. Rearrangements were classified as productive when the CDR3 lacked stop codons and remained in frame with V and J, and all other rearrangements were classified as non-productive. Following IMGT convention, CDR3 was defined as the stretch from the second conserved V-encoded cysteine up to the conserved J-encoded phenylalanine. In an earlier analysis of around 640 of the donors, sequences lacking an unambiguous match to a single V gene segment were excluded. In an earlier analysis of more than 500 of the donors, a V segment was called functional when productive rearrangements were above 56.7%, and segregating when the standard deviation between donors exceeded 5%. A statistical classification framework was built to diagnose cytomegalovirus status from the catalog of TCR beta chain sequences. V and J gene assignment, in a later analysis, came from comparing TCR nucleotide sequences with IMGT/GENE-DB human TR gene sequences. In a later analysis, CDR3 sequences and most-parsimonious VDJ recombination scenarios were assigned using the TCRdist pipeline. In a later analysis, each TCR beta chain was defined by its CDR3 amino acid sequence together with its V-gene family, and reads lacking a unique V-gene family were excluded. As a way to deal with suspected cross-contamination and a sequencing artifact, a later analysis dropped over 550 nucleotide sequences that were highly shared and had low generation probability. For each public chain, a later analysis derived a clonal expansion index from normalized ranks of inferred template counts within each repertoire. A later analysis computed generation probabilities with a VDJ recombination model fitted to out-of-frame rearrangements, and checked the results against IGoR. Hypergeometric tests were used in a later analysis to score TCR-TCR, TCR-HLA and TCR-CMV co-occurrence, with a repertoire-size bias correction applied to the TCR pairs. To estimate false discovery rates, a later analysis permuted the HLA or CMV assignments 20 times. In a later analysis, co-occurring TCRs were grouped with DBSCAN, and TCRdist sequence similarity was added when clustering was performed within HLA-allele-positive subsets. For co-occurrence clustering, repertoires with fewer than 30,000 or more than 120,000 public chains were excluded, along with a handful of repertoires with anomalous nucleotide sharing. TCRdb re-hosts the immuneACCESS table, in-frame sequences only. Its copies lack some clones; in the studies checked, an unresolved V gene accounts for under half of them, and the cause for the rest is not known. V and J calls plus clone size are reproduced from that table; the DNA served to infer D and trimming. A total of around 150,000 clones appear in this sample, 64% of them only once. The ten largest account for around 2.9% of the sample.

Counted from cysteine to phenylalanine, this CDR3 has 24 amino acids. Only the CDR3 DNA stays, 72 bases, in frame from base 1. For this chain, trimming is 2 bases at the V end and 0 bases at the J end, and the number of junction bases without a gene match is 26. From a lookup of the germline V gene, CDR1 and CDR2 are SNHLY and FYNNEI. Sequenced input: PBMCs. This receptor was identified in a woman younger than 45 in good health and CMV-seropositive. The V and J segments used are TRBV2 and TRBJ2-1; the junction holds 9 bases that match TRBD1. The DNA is TGTGCCAGCAGTGAAAAGAGGCGGAAGGGACAGGGAAAAATCCCTAGGAGCTCCTACAATGAGCAGTTCTTC. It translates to CASSEKRRKGQGKIPRSSYNEQFF.